This TCR beta chain is from a study of T cell responses to AZD1222 COVID-19 vaccine. Across the study: Doses given second, at about 4 or about 12 weeks, were pooled.

Repertoires were generated with immunoSEQ multiplex PCR, while TCRdb's copy carries only in-frame clones and drops some. This sample has 100,000 to 150,000 clones, with 88% found just once. The CDR3 spans 15 residues. With 6 bases clipped from V and 2 bases from J, the junction kept 5 bases outside the gene matches. Germline V gene lookup returns CDR1 SGHTA and CDR2 FQGNSA. General study results and limits: The reported proportion of spike-specific TCRs targeting unmutated variant regions was nearly half. There were vaccine-associated CD4 TCRs across spike, dominant at 160-218 and 743-854.

Worth noting for this clone: What it binds is not known.

The sequences come from peripheral blood, collected on day 0 of AZD1222 vaccination. This sequence joins TRBV7-2 and TRBJ2-3; 10 bases are shared with TRBD2. The source of this sequence is an adult in good health. The CDR3 sequence: CASRRSGGYTDTQYF. CDR3 bases: TGTGCCAGCAGACGTAGCGGGGGGTACACAGATACGCAGTATTTT.